These 10 T cell receptor beta chains share one sample of origin, sequenced in a study of blood T cell repertoires in COVID-19. Using immunoSEQ multiplex PCR, the repertoire was profiled, and TCRdb retains in-frame clones only, with some absent. The sample yields tens of thousands of clones, almost 90% seen once. Material: peripheral blood. The receptors come from a woman aged 70-85 years with active COVID-19.

The J gene is TRBJ2-3, the V gene TRBV5-1, with D unresolved. There are 14 residues in the CDR3. With 4 bases removed from V and 2 bases from J, the gap between germline ends came to 11 bases. CDR1 is SGHRS, CDR2 YFSETQ, per germline. The CDR3 DNA sequence: TGCGCCAGCAGCATCGCGCAGGACACAGATACGCAGTATTTT. Translated: CASSIAQDTDTQYF. The whole variable domain, filled in from reference TRBV5-1 and TRBJ2-3, reads KAGVTQTPRYLIKTRGQQVTLSCSPISGHRSVSWYQQTPGQGLQFLFEYFSETQRNKGNFPGRFSGRQFSNSRSEMNVSTLELGDSALYLCASSIAQDTDTQYFGPGTRLTVL.

The chain combines TRBV27 with TRBJ2-2; 8 nucleotides line up with TRBD2. The CDR3 consists of 15 residues. CDR1 is MNHEY, CDR2 SMNVEV, per germline (reference sequence). Trimming removed 4 bases from V and 7 bases from J; junction bases left unmatched: 8. The DNA for the CDR3 is TGTGCCAGCAGTTCCGGGGGGGCGGGCATCGGGGAGCTGTTTTTT. It specifies CASSSGGAGIGELFF.

The rearrangement uses TRBV7-3 and TRBJ2-3; D is unclear. Trimming removed 0 bases from V and 0 bases from J, with 4 bases in between. Germline V gene data show CDR1 as SGHTA and CDR2 as FQGTGA. The CDR3 has 14 residues. The CDR3 sequence is CASSLTLSTDTQYF. The CDR3 nucleotides are TGTGCCAGCAGCTTAACGCTAAGCACAGATACGCAGTATTTT.

Remarks on this clone: No conserved phenylalanine or tryptophan ends this CDR3, so it is likely a read error. Because the CDR3's place on the DNA is in doubt, the DNA is left out and the CDR3 is given as listed by TCRdb. CDR3: CASSTGGPKLQL. The chain employs TRBV28 and TRBJ2-7; TRBD1, the D gene given by the table, was not confirmed from the DNA. CDR1 MDHEN and CDR2 SYDVKM come from the germline V gene. The CDR3 totals 12 residues, both ends included.

The chain is built from TRBV6-5 and TRBJ1-2, with 8 bases identical to TRBD1. The ends lost 4 bases at V and 7 bases at J; junction bases unmatched: 5. CDR1 and CDR2 (germline): MNHEY, SVGAGI. This CDR3 region has 13 residues. CDR3 sequence reads: CASSSRTGSGYTF. CDR3 DNA sequence: TGTGCCAGCAGTTCTAGGACAGGGAGTGGCTACACCTTC.

The chain joins TRBV3-1 (or the pseudogene TRBV3-2) to TRBJ2-1, with 7 bases aligning to TRBD1. Germline-derived CDR1 and CDR2 are LGHDT and YNNKEL (reference sequence). The CDR3 contains 16 residues. J lost 0 bases, V lost 0 bases, and 2 bases had no gene match. The CDR3 sequence: CASSQDRDSSYNEQFF. CDR3 coding DNA: TGTGCCAGCAGCCAAGACAGGGACAGCTCCTACAATGAGCAGTTCTTC.

Here the CDR3 reads CASSLVRGYGYTF. The CDR3 DNA reads as TGTGCCAGCAGTTTGGTTCGGGGATATGGCTACACCTTC. The chain couples TRBV28 to TRBJ1-2, with no clear D. The V gene's germline CDR1 is MDHEN and CDR2 SYDVKM. This CDR3 comprises 13 residues. Trimming shortened V by 3 bases and J by 5 bases, and 10 bases separated the two germline ends.

The gene calls are TRBV7-3 and TRBJ1-1; D is ambiguous. V was clipped by 9 bases and J by 1 base, with 9 bases between them. Germline CDR1 reads SGHTA; CDR2 reads FQGTGA. The CDR3 runs 12 residues. CDR3 region: CASGERNTEAFF. The CDR3 nucleotides read TGTGCCAGTGGAGAGAGGAACACTGAAGCTTTCTTT.

This sequence joins TRBV6-2 or TRBV6-3 and TRBJ1-5; D gene ambiguous. CDR3 length equals 12 residues. Germline CDR1 MNHEY, CDR2 SVGEGT. The ends were cut back, 5 bases at V and 7 bases at J, with 9 bases in the middle. The CDR3 here is CASSTIRQPQHF. The CDR3 DNA reads TGTGCCAGCAGTACCATACGGCAGCCCCAGCATTTT.

This chain joins TRBV30 and TRBJ1-5, with 8 bases identical to TRBD1. V shed 4 bases and J 1 base; nucleotides not matched to a gene: 3. CDR1 GTSNPN and CDR2 SVGIG come from the germline V gene (reference sequence). The CDR3 extends over 14 amino acids. The CDR3 sequence: CAWTRDRSNQPQHF. CDR3 coding DNA: TGTGCCTGGACTCGGGACAGGAGCAATCAGCCCCAGCATTTT.